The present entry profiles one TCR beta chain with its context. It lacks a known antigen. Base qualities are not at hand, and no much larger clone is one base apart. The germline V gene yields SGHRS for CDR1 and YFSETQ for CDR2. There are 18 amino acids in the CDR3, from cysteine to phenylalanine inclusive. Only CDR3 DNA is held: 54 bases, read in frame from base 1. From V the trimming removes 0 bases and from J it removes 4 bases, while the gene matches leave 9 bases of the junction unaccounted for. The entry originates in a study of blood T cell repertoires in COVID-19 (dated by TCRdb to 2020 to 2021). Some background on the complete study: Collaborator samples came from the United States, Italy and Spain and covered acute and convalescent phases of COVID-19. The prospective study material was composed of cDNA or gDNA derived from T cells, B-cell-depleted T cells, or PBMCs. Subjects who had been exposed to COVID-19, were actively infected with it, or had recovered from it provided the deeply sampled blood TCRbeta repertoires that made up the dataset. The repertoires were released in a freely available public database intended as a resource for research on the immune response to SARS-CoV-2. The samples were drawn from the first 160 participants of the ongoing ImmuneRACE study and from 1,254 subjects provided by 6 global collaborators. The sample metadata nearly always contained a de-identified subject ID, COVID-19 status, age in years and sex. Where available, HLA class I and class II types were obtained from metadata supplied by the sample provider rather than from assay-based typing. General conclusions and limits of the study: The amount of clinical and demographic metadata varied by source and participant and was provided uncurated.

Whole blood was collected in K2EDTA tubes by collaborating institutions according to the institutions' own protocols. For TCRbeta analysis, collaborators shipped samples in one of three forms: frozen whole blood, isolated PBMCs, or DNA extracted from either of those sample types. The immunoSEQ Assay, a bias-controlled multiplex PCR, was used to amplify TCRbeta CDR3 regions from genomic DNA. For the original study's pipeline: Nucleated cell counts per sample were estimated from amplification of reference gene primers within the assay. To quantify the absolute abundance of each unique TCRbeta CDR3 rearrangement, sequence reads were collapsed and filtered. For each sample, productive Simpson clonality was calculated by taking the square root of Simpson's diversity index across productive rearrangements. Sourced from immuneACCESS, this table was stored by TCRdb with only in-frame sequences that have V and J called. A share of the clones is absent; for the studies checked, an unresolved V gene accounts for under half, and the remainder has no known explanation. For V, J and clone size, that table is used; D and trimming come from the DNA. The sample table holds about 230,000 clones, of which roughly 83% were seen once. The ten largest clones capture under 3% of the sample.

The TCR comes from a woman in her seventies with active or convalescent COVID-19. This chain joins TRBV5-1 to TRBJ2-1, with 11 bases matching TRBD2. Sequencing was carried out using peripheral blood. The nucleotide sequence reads TGCGCCAGCAGCTTGGCTCTAGCGGGAGGCTCTTATTACAATGAGCAGTTCTTC. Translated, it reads CASSLALAGGSYYNEQFF.